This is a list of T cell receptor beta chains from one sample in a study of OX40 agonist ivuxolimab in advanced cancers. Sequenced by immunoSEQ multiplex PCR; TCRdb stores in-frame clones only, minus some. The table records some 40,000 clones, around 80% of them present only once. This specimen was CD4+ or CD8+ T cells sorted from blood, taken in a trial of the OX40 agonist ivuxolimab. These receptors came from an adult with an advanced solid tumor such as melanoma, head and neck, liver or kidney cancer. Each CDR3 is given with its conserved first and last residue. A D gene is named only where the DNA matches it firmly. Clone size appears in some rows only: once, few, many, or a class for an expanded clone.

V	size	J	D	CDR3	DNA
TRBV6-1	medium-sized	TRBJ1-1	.	CASRTGSLEAFF	TGTGCCAGCCGGACGGGGTCGTTGGAAGCTTTCTTT
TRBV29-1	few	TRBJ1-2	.	CSVGSVDSFYGYTF	TGCAGCGTTGGGTCCGTAGACAGCTTTTATGGCTACACCTTC
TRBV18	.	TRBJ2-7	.	CASSRVGGGYEQYF	TGTGCCAGCTCACGCGTCGGGGGCGGCTACGAGCAGTACTTC
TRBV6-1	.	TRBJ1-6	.	CASSDEGSDGSPLHF	TGTGCCAGCAGTGATGAGGGCTCAGACGGTTCACCCCTCCACTTT
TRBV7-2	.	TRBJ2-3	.	CASSAGHTDTQYF	TGTGCCAGCAGCGCGGGTCACACAGATACGCAGTATTTT
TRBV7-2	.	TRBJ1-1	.	CASSTQGLLNTEAFF	TGTGCCAGCAGCACCCAGGGACTTTTGAACACTGAAGCTTTCTTT
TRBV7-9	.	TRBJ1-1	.	CASSSIRRGKAFF	TGTGCCAGCAGCTCAATTAGGAGGGGAAAAGCTTTCTTT
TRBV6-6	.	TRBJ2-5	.	CASSLLGGGETQYF	TGTGCCAGCAGCCTACTTGGCGGCGGGGAGACCCAGTACTTC
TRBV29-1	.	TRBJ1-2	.	CSVEDQFSGYTF	TGCAGCGTTGAAGACCAGTTTTCTGGCTACACCTTC
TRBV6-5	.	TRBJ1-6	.	CASSYRERNSPLHF	TGTGCCAGCAGTTACCGGGAGAGGAATTCACCCCTCCACTTT
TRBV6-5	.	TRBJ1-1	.	CASTPVPRGTEAFF	TGTGCCAGCACTCCAGTCCCCCGGGGCACTGAAGCTTTCTTT
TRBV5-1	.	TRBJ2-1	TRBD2	CASSSGSLAGFSYNEQFF	TGCGCCAGCAGCTCTGGAAGCTTAGCGGGATTTTCCTACAATGAGCAGTTCTTC
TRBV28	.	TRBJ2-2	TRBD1	CASSPHDRAGELFF	TGTGCCAGCAGTCCCCACGACAGGGCCGGGGAGCTGTTTTTT
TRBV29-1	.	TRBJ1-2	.	CSGETAYGYTF	TGCAGCGGTGAGACCGCATATGGCTACACCTTC
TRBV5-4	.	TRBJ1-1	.	CASSFTESNTEAFF	TGTGCCAGCAGCTTCACAGAGTCGAACACTGAAGCTTTCTTT
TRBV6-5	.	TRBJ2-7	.	CASSYGRSSGGREQYF	TGTGCCAGCAGTTACGGCCGCAGCTCTGGGGGACGCGAGCAGTACTTC
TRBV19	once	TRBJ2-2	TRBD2	CASSILAGGAGELFF	TGTGCCAGTAGTATTCTAGCGGGAGGTGCCGGGGAGCTGTTTTTT
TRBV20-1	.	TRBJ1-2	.	CSADPDRILF	TGCAGTGCGGACCCTGACAGGATCCTCTTC
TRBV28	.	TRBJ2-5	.	CAIGGAGETQYF	TGTGCCATTGGGGGAGCGGGAGAGACCCAGTACTTC
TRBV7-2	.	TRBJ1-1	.	CASSAKDRTNTEAFF	TGTGCCAGCAGCGCAAAGGACCGAACGAACACTGAAGCTTTCTTT
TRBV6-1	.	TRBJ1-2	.	CASSETAGAYGYTF	TGTGCCAGCAGTGAAACGGCAGGAGCCTATGGCTACACCTTC
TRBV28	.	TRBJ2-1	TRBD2	CASSFRGLVYNEQFF	TGTGCCAGCAGTTTTCGGGGACTAGTCTACAATGAGCAGTTCTTC
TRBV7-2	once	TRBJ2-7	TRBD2	CASSPIGGREGEQYF	TGTGCCAGCAGCCCCATTGGGGGGCGGGAGGGCGAGCAGTACTTC
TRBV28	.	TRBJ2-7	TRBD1	CASSRGQPVPSYEQYF	TGTGCCAGCAGTCGGGGACAGCCTGTTCCGTCCTACGAGCAGTACTTC
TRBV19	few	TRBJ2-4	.	CASTSEVLAKNIQYF	TGTGCCAGTACCTCCGAGGTCCTAGCCAAAAACATTCAGTACTTC
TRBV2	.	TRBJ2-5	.	CASSEALRLGETQYF	TGTGCCAGCAGTGAAGCGCTTCGCCTAGGGGAGACCCAGTACTTC
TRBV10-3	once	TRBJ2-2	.	CAISALDRNTGELFF	TGTGCCATCAGTGCCCTCGACAGGAACACCGGGGAGCTGTTTTTT
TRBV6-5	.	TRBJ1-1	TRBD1	CASRDRVGTEAFF	TGTGCCAGCAGAGACAGGGTTGGCACTGAAGCTTTCTTT
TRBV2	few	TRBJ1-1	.	CASSEITMNTEAFF	TGTGCCAGCAGTGAAATCACAATGAACACTGAAGCTTTCTTT